Shown below are 8 T cell receptor beta chains from a single sample sequenced in a study of OX40 agonist ivuxolimab in advanced cancers. The method was immunoSEQ multiplex PCR; TCRdb's version includes in-frame clones alone and lacks a portion of them. The sample includes 80,000 or so clones, roughly 86% of them seen just once. The material sequenced was CD4+ or CD8+ T cells sorted from blood, taken in a trial of the OX40 agonist ivuxolimab. The receptors were sampled from an adult with an advanced solid tumor such as melanoma, head and neck, liver or kidney cancer.

The V gene is TRBV30, the J gene TRBJ1-3; D uncertain. CDR3 length equals 11 residues. V shed 0 bases and J shed 9 bases, with 6 bases lying between them. The germline V gene encodes CDR1 GTSNPN and CDR2 SVGIG (reference sequence). The CDR3 reads CAWSVLGTIYF. The CDR3 region has the DNA TGTGCCTGGAGTGTACTCGGCACCATATATTTT.

This clone appeared a few times. The rearrangement uses TRBV5-6 and TRBJ2-7, with TRBD1 as a possible D gene (5 bases). From germline, CDR1 is SGHDT and CDR2 YYEEEE. Trimming shortened V by 0 bases and J by 5 bases, and 9 bases separated the two germline ends. The CDR3 contains 13 residues. The CDR3 region is CASSLGRVHEQYF. The CDR3, as DNA: TGTGCCAGCAGCTTGGGCAGGGTCCACGAGCAGTACTTC.

Only a few counts were recorded for this clone. The chain combines TRBV29-1 with TRBJ2-7; D is uncertain. V was clipped by 7 bases and J by 2 bases, with 15 bases between them. The CDR3 extends over 13 amino acids. Germline CDR1 reads SQVTM; CDR2 reads ANQGSEA. In DNA form, the CDR3 reads TGCAGCGCCGCGTACGGCATCGCCTACGAGCAGTACTTC. Its translation: CSAAYGIAYEQYF.

The chain uses TRBV15 and TRBJ2-2; unclear D gene. Between the trimmed V and J ends, which lost 6 bases and 7 bases, there was a span of 12 bases. This CDR3 is built from 13 residues. CDR1 and CDR2 from the germline V gene are LNHNV and YYDKDF (reference sequence). The CDR3 spells CATRSEIHGELFF. Written as DNA, the CDR3 is TGTGCCACCAGATCAGAGATCCACGGGGAGCTGTTTTTT. Full variable domain (remainder filled in from reference TRBV15 and TRBJ2-2): DAMVIQNPRYQVTQFGKPVTLSCSQTLNHNVMYWYQQKSSQAPKLLFHYYDKDFNNEADTPDNFQSRRPNTSFCFLDIRSPGLGDTAMYLCATRSEIHGELFFGEGSRLTVL.

J is TRBJ1-1 and V is TRBV29-1, with D unclear. Germline CDR1 is SQVTM and CDR2 is ANQGSEA. V was trimmed by 6 bases and J by 2 bases, leaving 4 bases between them. CDR3 length: 10 residues. The CDR3 loop reads CSVDNTEAFF. CDR3 sequence (DNA): TGCAGCGTAGATAACACTGAAGCTTTCTTT.

The rearrangement joins TRBV28 to TRBJ1-5; 8 bases fit TRBD1. The CDR3 has 18 amino acids. Germline V gene data show CDR1 as MDHEN and CDR2 as SYDVKM. The V gene end was trimmed by 5 bases and the J gene end by 4 bases; junction bases not matched to a gene: 16. Here the CDR3 reads CASSEIRGLTPSNQPQHF. The CDR3 DNA reads as TGTGCCAGCAGTGAAATCAGGGGGCTCACCCCCTCGAATCAGCCCCAGCATTTT.

A few counts support this clone. This sequence joins TRBV5-6 and TRBJ1-1; D possibly corresponds to TRBD1 (5 bases). The CDR3 sequence is 16 residues long. V lost 0 bases and J 5 bases, leaving 17 bases between the germline ends. The V gene's germline CDR1 is SGHDT and CDR2 YYEEEE. The CDR3 nucleotides are TGTGCCAGCAGCTTGGTTGGGCAGGGAAGATCGACTGAAGCTTTCTTT. Translated, it gives CASSLVGQGRSTEAFF.

The genes are TRBV27 and TRBJ2-3; the D is unclear. V lost 9 bases and J 4 bases, leaving 20 bases between the germline ends. Germline V CDR1 and CDR2: MNHEY, SMNVEV (reference sequence). The CDR3 is 15 residues long. CDR3 in DNA: TGTGCCAGTGGGAACCGGGCCAAGCGTCCAGATACGCAGTATTTT. Its protein product is CASGNRAKRPDTQYF.